The 18 T cell receptor beta chains presented below share a single source sample, sequenced in a study of cytomegalovirus exposure and HLA in healthy donors. TCRdb's copy holds only in-frame clones and misses some; the assay was immunoSEQ multiplex PCR. The sample lists some 110,000 clones; around 85% were seen once. The sample consisted of PBMCs. The receptors were sampled from a man between 18 and 35 years old in good health and CMV-seropositive.

This chain joins TRBV5-4 and TRBJ2-1; 9 bases are shared with TRBD2. Germline CDR1 is SGHNT and CDR2 is YYREEE (reference sequence). V trimming: 0 bases; J trimming: 5 bases; junction bases outside the gene matches: 9. The CDR3 loop spans 17 amino acids. DNA of the CDR3: TGTGCCAGCAGCTTGGATTCTAGCGGGACCAAAAACAATGAGCAGTTCTTC. Its protein is CASSLDSSGTKNNEQFF. Supplemented by reference TRBV5-4 and TRBJ2-1, the full variable domain reads ETGVTQSPTHLIKTRGQQVTLRCSSQSGHNTVSWYQQALGQGPQFIFQYYREEENGRGNFPPRFSGLQFPNYSSELNVNALELDDSALYLCASSLDSSGTKNNEQFFGPGTRLTVL.

V gene TRBV2 combines with J gene TRBJ1-2, with D perhaps TRBD1 (6 bases). This CDR3 region has 14 residues. Germline CDR1 reads SNHLY; CDR2 reads FYNNEI. The V gene lost 8 bases and the J gene lost 6 bases, with 19 bases spanning the gap. The CDR3 bases are TGTGCCAGCCACCGGGACACGTCAAGTGATGGCTACACCTTC. Translated, it gives CASHRDTSSDGYTF. Based on the CDR3 plus reference TRBV2 and TRBJ1-2, the full variable domain is EPEVTQTPSHQVTQMGQEVILRCVPISNHLYFYWYRQILGQKVEFLVSFYNNEISEKSEIFDDQFSVERPDGSNFTLKIRSTKLEDSAMYFCASHRDTSSDGYTFGSGTRLTVV.

The CDR3 region is CASSRGQVGTEAFF. CDR3 nucleotides: TGCGCCAGCAGCCGCGGACAGGTTGGGACTGAAGCTTTCTTT. The chain joins TRBV10-2 to TRBJ1-1, with 7 bases lining up with TRBD1. J lost 5 bases, V lost 6 bases, and 9 bases had no gene match. This CDR3 has 14 residues. In germline, CDR1 is WSHSY, CDR2 SAAADI.

V and J are TRBV6-6 and TRBJ2-3; TRBD2 matches 7 bases. Germline V gene lookup returns CDR1 MNHNY and CDR2 SVGAGI (reference sequence). The CDR3 totals 15 residues. J was trimmed by 3 bases and V by 8 bases; bases with no gene match: 11. The CDR3 spells CASLMTSSLTDTQYF. As DNA, the CDR3 is TGTGCCAGCCTCATGACTAGCTCTTTAACAGATACGCAGTATTTT.

The chain recombines TRBV4-1 with TRBJ2-1, with D maybe TRBD1 (6 bases). Per germline, CDR1 MGHRA and CDR2 YSYEKL. This CDR3 spans 19 amino acids. Between the trimmed V and J ends, which lost 5 bases and 0 bases, there was a span of 23 bases. This CDR3 is CASSSVTLDRPSSYNEQFF. In nucleotides, the CDR3 is TGCGCCAGCAGCTCTGTTACCCTGGACAGACCTAGCTCCTACAATGAGCAGTTCTTC.

V and J are TRBV5-1 and TRBJ1-2; D ambiguous. The CDR3 totals 12 residues. Trimming pared 1 base from V and 7 bases from J, leaving 8 bases between. Germline V gene sequence: CDR1 SGHRS, CDR2 YFSETQ. CDR3 nucleotide sequence: TGCGCCAGCAGCTTGTCAGCGGTTGGCTACACCTTC. Protein: CASSLSAVGYTF.

The rearrangement joins TRBV2 to TRBJ1-1; D may be TRBD1 (5 bases). The V and J ends lost 6 bases and 3 bases respectively, with 20 bases between them. The CDR3 extends over 16 amino acids. Germline lookup yields CDR1 SNHLY and CDR2 FYNNEI. In nucleotides, the CDR3 is TGTGCCAGCAGCACCGGGGGTGGTAGGGGATACACTGAAGCTTTCTTT. It translates to CASSTGGGRGYTEAFF.

The chain couples TRBV2 to TRBJ1-5, with 7 bases lining up with TRBD1. This CDR3 is built from 16 residues. Germline CDR1 reads SNHLY; CDR2 reads FYNNEI. V dropped 7 bases and J dropped 2; count of bases not matched to a gene: 11. CDR3 DNA: TGTGCCAGCAACCGGCAAGGGGGCCCTCGCAATCAGCCCCAGCATTTT. Translated, it gives CASNRQGGPRNQPQHF.

This chain uses TRBV29-1 with TRBJ2-3, with 14 positions matching TRBD2. V dropped 1 base and J dropped 14; count of bases not matched to a gene: 11. CDR1 and CDR2 from the germline V gene are SQVTM and ANQGSEA. The CDR3 contains 15 residues. Here the CDR3 reads CSVEGTSGGHRYGYF. In DNA form, the CDR3 reads TGCAGCGTTGAAGGGACTAGCGGGGGGCACAGATACGGGTATTTT.

The chain links TRBV5-1 to TRBJ1-1; 10 bases align to TRBD1. Germline V lookup: CDR1 SGHRS, CDR2 YFSETQ. The CDR3 sequence is 17 residues long. Trimming removed 5 bases from V and 6 bases from J; junction bases left unmatched: 16. The CDR3 is CASSQTGGTIPGAEAFF. CDR3 coding DNA: TGCGCCAGCAGTCAGACAGGGGGCACCATCCCGGGGGCTGAAGCTTTCTTT.

The rearrangement joins TRBV2 to TRBJ1-5, with D perhaps matching TRBD1 (5 bases). The V end was cut by 0 bases, the J end by 5 bases, with 11 bases between. Germline CDR1 SNHLY, CDR2 FYNNEI. This CDR3 has 15 residues. The CDR3: CASSEAEGRDQPQHF. CDR3 sequence (DNA): TGTGCCAGCAGTGAAGCGGAGGGCAGGGATCAGCCCCAGCATTTT.

The gene calls are TRBV7-9 and TRBJ1-2; 10 nucleotides match TRBD1. The germline gives CDR1 SEHNR, CDR2 FQNEAQ (reference sequence). V trimming: 6 bases; J trimming: 0 bases; junction bases outside the gene matches: 13. This CDR3 is built from 18 residues. CDR3 bases: TGTGCCAGCAGTCCGACCGGGACAGGGGCCCAAGCTAACTATGGCTACACCTTC. Protein product: CASSPTGTGAQANYGYTF.

The chain joins TRBV27 to TRBJ2-1, with 7 bases lining up with TRBD1. The CDR3 length is 20 residues. The V segment lost 5 bases and the J segment 2 bases; nucleotides outside the gene matches: 21. Germline CDR1 reads MNHEY; CDR2 reads SMNVEV (reference sequence). The chain's CDR3 is CASSTVFGFRTGVTYNEQFF. CDR3 nucleotide sequence: TGTGCCAGCAGTACCGTGTTCGGTTTCCGTACAGGGGTAACCTACAATGAGCAGTTCTTC.

V gene TRBV4-1 combines with J gene TRBJ1-1; perhaps TRBD1 as D (5 bases). The germline V gene encodes CDR1 MGHRA and CDR2 YSYEKL. V gave up 0 bases and J gave up 5 bases, with 13 bases separating them. CDR3 length: 15 residues. CDR3 protein: CASSQEGGGLTEAFF. The CDR3 DNA follows: TGCGCCAGCAGCCAAGAGGGGGGGGGTTTGACTGAAGCTTTCTTT.

This sequence joins TRBV6-1 and TRBJ1-3; no definite D call. V lost 7 bases to trimming and J lost 1 base, with 11 bases between them. The CDR3 extends over 14 amino acids. Looked up from germline, CDR1 is MNHNS and CDR2 is SASEGT. CDR3 nucleotides: TGTGCCAGCACCTGGTCGGGGTCTGGAAACACCATATATTTT. Its protein product is CASTWSGSGNTIYF.

The V and J genes are TRBV5-1 and TRBJ2-3, with unresolved D. Germline V lookup: CDR1 SGHRS, CDR2 YFSETQ. The CDR3 has 15 residues. The V gene lost 0 bases and the J gene lost 0 bases, with 8 bases spanning the gap. DNA of the CDR3: TGCGCCAGCAGCTTGGACAGCTCTAGCACAGATACGCAGTATTTT. Its translation: CASSLDSSSTDTQYF.

This chain connects TRBV4-1 to TRBJ1-5; TRBD1 matches at 10 bases. Germline V CDR1 and CDR2: MGHRA, YSYEKL. With V trimmed by 0 bases and J by 11 bases, 7 bases remained unmatched. This CDR3 comprises 15 residues. CDR3 DNA sequence: TGCGCCAGCAGCCAAGAATCGGGACAGGGGATTTCCCAGCATTTT. The encoded protein is CASSQESGQGISQHF.

The chain links TRBV5-6 to TRBJ2-1; D is perhaps TRBD1 (5 bases). The CDR3 is 14 residues long. Germline CDR1 SGHDT, CDR2 YYEEEE. The V end lost 0 bases, the J end lost 10 bases, and 14 bases lay between the germline ends. Here the CDR3 reads CASSLGGLAREQFF. The CDR3 region has the DNA TGTGCCAGCAGCTTGGGGGGCCTCGCGCGGGAGCAGTTCTTC.